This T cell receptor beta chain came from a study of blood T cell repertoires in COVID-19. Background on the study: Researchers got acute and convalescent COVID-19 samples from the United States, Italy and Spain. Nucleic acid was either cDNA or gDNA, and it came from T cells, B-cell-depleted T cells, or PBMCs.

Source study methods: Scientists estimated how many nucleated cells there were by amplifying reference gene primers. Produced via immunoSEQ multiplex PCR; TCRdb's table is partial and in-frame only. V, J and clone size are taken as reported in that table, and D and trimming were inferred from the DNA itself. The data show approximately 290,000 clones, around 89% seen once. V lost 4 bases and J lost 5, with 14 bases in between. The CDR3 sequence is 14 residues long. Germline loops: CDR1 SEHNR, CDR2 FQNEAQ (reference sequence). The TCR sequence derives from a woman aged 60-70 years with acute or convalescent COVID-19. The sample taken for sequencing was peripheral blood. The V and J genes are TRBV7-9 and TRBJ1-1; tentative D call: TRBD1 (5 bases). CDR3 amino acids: CASSWALRGTEAFF. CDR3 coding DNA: TGTGCCAGCAGCTGGGCGTTGCGGGGGACTGAAGCTTTCTTT.